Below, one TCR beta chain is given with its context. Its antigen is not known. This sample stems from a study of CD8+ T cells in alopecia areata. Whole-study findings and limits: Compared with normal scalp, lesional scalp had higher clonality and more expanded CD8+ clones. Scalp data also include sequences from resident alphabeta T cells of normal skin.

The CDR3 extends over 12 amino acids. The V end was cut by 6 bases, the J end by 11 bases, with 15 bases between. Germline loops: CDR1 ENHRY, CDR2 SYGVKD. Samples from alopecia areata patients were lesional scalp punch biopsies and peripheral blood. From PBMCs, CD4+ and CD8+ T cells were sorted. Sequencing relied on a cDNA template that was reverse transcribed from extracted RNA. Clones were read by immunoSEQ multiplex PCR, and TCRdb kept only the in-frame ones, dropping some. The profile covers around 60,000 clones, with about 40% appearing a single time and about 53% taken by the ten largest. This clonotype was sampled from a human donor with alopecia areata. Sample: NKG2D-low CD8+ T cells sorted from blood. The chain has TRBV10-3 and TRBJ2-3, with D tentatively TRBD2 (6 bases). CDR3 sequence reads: CAIRDARDLQYF. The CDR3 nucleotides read TGTGCCATCAGGGACGCGCGGGACCTGCAGTATTTT.